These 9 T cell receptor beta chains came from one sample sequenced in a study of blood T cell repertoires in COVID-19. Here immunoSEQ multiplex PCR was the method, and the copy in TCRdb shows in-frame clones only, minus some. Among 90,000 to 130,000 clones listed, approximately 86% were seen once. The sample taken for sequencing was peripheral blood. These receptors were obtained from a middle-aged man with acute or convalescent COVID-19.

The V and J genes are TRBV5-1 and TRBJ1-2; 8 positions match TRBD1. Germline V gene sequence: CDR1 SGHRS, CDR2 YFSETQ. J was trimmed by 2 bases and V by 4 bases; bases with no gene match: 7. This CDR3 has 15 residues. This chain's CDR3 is CASSQTGGLNYGYTF. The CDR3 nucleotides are TGCGCCAGCAGCCAAACAGGGGGGCTAAACTATGGCTACACCTTC.

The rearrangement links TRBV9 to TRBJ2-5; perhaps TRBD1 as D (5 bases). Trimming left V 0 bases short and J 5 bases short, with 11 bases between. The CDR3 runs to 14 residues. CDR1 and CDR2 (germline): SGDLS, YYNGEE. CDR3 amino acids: CASSVAQGWETQYF. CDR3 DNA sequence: TGTGCCAGCAGCGTAGCCCAGGGTTGGGAGACCCAGTACTTC.

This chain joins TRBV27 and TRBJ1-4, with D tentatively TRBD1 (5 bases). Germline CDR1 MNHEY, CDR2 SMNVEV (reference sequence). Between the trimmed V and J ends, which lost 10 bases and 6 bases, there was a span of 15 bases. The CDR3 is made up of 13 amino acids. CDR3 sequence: CATVDSLHEKLFF. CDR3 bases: TGTGCCACCGTAGACAGCCTTCATGAAAAACTGTTTTTT.

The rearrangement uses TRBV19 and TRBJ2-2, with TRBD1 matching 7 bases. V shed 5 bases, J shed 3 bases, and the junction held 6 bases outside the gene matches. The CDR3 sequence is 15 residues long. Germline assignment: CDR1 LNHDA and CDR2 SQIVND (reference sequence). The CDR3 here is CASSEQGPYTGELFF. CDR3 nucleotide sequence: TGTGCCAGTAGTGAACAGGGGCCGTACACCGGGGAGCTGTTTTTT.

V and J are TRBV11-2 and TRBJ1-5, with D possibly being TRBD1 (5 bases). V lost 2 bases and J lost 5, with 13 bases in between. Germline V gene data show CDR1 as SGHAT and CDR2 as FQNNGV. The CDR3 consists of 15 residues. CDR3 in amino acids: CASSLWGGLDQPQHF. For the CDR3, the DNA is TGTGCCAGCAGCTTATGGGGGGGTTTAGATCAGCCCCAGCATTTT.

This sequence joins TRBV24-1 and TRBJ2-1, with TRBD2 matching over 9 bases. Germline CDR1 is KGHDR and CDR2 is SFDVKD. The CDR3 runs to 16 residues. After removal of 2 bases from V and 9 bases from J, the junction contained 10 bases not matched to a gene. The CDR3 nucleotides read TGTGCCACCAGTGATTCGAGCGGGGGGCGGGCTAGTGAGCAGTTCTTC. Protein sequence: CATSDSSGGRASEQFF.

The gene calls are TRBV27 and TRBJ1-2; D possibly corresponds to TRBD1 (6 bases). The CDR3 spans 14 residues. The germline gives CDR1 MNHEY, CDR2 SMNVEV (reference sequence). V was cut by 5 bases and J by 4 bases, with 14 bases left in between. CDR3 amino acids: CASSPRRGGYGYTF. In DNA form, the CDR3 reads TGTGCCAGCAGTCCCCGCAGGGGTGGCTATGGCTACACCTTC.

The CDR3 loop is CATSDLLRSHLDEQYF. Here the CDR3 DNA reads TGTGCCACCAGTGATTTGCTGAGGAGTCACCTCGACGAGCAGTACTTC. The chain couples TRBV24-1 to TRBJ2-7; no clear D. Trimming took 0 bases from V and 5 from J, leaving 16 bases between them. Germline loops: CDR1 KGHDR, CDR2 SFDVKD. The CDR3 contains 16 residues.

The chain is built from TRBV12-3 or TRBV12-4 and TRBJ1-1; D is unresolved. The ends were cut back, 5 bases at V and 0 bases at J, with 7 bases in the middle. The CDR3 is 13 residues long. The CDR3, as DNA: TGTGCCAGCAGTCGGTATTTGAACACTGAAGCTTTCTTT. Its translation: CASSRYLNTEAFF.